This is a list of T cell receptor beta chains from one sample in a study of cytomegalovirus exposure and HLA in healthy donors. Some clones are missing from TCRdb's copy, which holds only in-frame ones; the method was immunoSEQ multiplex PCR. Here the sample spans tens of thousands of clones, 97% being singletons. Material: PBMCs. These receptors originate from a young woman in good health and CMV-seropositive. Each CDR3 is given with its conserved first and last residue. The D gene is left open where the match is weak. Size values are once, few and many counts, or a class for expanded clones, and some rows have none.

D	size	V	J	CDR3	DNA
TRBD2	-	TRBV28	TRBJ2-1	CASSLLGRGNEQFF	TGTGCCAGCAGTCTCTTAGGGAGGGGCAATGAGCAGTTCTTC
TRBD2	-	TRBV27	TRBJ2-1	CASSLSPLSGRSNEQFF	TGTGCCAGCAGTCTTTCACCTCTGAGCGGGAGATCCAATGAGCAGTTCTTC
TRBD2	-	TRBV6-6	TRBJ2-1	CASSLLAGTGNEQFF	TGTGCCAGCAGTTTACTAGCGGGGACGGGGAATGAGCAGTTCTTC
TRBD1	-	TRBV25-1	TRBJ1-2	CASSIGTGVYGYTF	TGTGCCAGCAGTATAGGGACAGGGGTCTATGGCTACACCTTC
-	-	TRBV12-5	TRBJ2-3	CASGRGDTQYF	TGTGCTAGTGGCCGCGGGGATACGCAGTATTTT
-	-	TRBV6-5	TRBJ2-7	CASSLIRVPSYEQYF	TGTGCCAGCAGTTTAATCAGGGTTCCCTCCTACGAGCAGTACTTC
-	once	TRBV7-9	TRBJ2-5	CASSSLPGETQYF	TGTGCCAGCAGCTCGCTACCCGGGGAGACCCAGTACTTC
-	once	TRBV11-3	TRBJ2-3	CASSSYTDTQYF	TGTGCCAGCAGCAGCTACACAGATACGCAGTATTTT
-	-	TRBV10-3	TRBJ1-1	CAVATGRTEAFF	TGTGCCGTCGCAACAGGGCGCACTGAAGCTTTCTTT
TRBD1	-	TRBV30	TRBJ1-2	CAWSKGLTQGRGNYGYTF	TGTGCCTGGAGTAAAGGGCTAACACAGGGGCGGGGAAACTATGGCTACACCTTC
-	-	TRBV11-2	TRBJ2-5	CASSFGRGGETQYF	TGTGCCAGCAGCTTCGGTCGGGGAGGCGAGACCCAGTACTTC
TRBD2	-	TRBV10-3	TRBJ2-1	CAISEFSGTSAIEQFF	TGTGCCATCAGTGAGTTTTCCGGGACTAGCGCGATTGAGCAGTTCTTC
-	-	TRBV7-9	TRBJ1-4	CASSSGLDYLELFF	TGTGCCAGCAGCTCGGGACTCGATTATTTGGAACTGTTTTTT
TRBD1	-	TRBV19	TRBJ1-5	CASSSDRGYSNQPQHF	TGTGCCAGTAGTAGCGACAGGGGATATAGCAATCAGCCCCAGCATTTT
TRBD1	-	TRBV15	TRBJ2-7	CATSRDQGQRLRSYEQYF	TGTGCCACCAGCAGAGATCAGGGACAGAGACTGCGCTCCTACGAGCAGTACTTC
TRBD1	-	TRBV12-5	TRBJ1-2	CASGFDKGAGGYTF	TGTGCTAGTGGTTTCGATAAGGGGGCAGGTGGCTACACCTTC